This T cell receptor (beta chain) originates from a study of cytomegalovirus exposure and HLA in healthy donors. General study points: Earlier results showed most TCR beta V segments being productive about 90% or about 30% of the time.

The PCR contained 60 Vbeta and 13 Jbeta primers. Assay used: immunoSEQ multiplex PCR; TCRdb lists only in-frame clones, some missing. The ten top clones account for 3.6%, within a sample of 95,000 to 150,000 clones. Germline-derived CDR1 and CDR2 are LGHNA and YNFKEQ. The CDR3 length is 15 residues. Trimming shortened V by 1 base and J by 2 bases, and 8 bases separated the two germline ends. About this clone: Its antigen is as yet unknown.

Sequenced sample: PBMCs. The chain has TRBV4-2 and TRBJ1-4; weak D call: TRBD1 (6 bases). The source of this sequence is a man between 18 and 29 years old in good health and CMV-seronegative. In DNA form, the CDR3 reads TGTGCCAGCAGCCAAGTGGGGGCGACTAATGAAAAACTGTTTTTT. Protein sequence: CASSQVGATNEKLFF.